Below, one TCR beta chain is given with its context. Its antigen target is currently unknown. Within one base of it there is no much larger clone, and no base qualities were kept. This entry belongs to a study of T cells after yellow fever vaccination (dated by TCRdb to the late 2010s). General notes on the study: The SMART-Seq v4 Ultra Low Input RNA kit was used to prepare libraries from fractions with low cell numbers. Bulk PBMC replicates and cell subsets were isolated from blood drawn at multiple timepoints before and after both primary and secondary immunization. To track T-cell clones before and after primary and booster YFV17D yellow fever vaccination, bulk TCR alpha and beta repertoires were sequenced longitudinally. Two healthy male donors, one aged 18 to 30 and one aged 30 to 40 years, made up the cohort. Results the study describes overall, beyond this receptor: The secondary T-cell response was found to be weaker but faster than the primary response, with a peak reached on day 5 rather than on day 15. Most clones expanded after primary vaccination were re-detected after the booster (96% of CD4 and about 88% of CD8), suggesting broad memory maintenance. A small fraction of clonotypes showed up in both the CD4 and CD8 compartments, probably as a result of convergent recombination. Because only two donors were included in the study, the extent to which the findings can be generalized is limited. Because abundant contaminating clonotypes from the bulk population could be contained in FACS-sorted repertoires, computational filtering was required.

TCR cDNA was synthesized by 5'RACE template switching, which introduced a universal primer site and unique molecular identifiers. cDNA synthesis was primed from both the TCR alpha and TCR beta constant segments. Library amplification used two PCR steps, and the second PCR step added sample barcodes and sequencing adapters. Libraries were sequenced on Illumina HiSeq 2500 (2x100 bp) or NovaSeq (2x150 bp). As for how the authors treated the data: MIGEC handled demultiplexing of reads and collapsing into UMI consensus sequences, while MiXCR performed V(D)J alignment. Clonotypes responding to the vaccine were identified with edgeR on replicate PBMC samples, with the criteria of FDR below 0.01 and a log2 fold change above 5 up to day 15. Bulk clonotypes were assigned CD4 or CD8 identity according to which sequenced CD4 or CD8 repertoire held them at higher abundance. The public reads were reprocessed in TCRdb via fastp at Q25 and MiXCR, keeping in-frame beta chains. Rows with a matching CDR3 protein are joined into one entry that keeps the most common DNA and genes. The V and J calls here are based on TCRdb, not the publication. This sample is represented by some 130,000 distinct CDR3 sequences; less than 8.5% of them were singletons. Jointly, the top ten make up 0.55% to 0.7% of the sample.

Based on the germline V gene, the CDR1 and CDR2 sequences are KGHSH and LQKENI. There are 14 amino acids in the CDR3, from cysteine to phenylalanine inclusive. The retained sequence is limited to the CDR3, 42 bases, with the frame set at the first base. The V and J ends are trimmed by 3 bases and 7 bases, leaving 13 bases between them. The sample's treatment or condition label, in plain terms: live attenuated yellow fever vaccine strain. A standard Ficoll-Paque protocol was used to isolate PBMCs from peripheral blood. Dynabeads CD4 and CD8 positive selection kits were used to isolate the CD4 and CD8 T-cell fractions. TriZol was used to extract RNA from bulk PBMCs, CD4 and CD8 fractions, and dextramer-positive and dextramer-negative fractions.

Recombination connected TRBV18 to TRBJ2-1; 6 matching bases give a weak D call of TRBD2. Sequenced material: CD4+ T cells sorted from PBMCs, taken 10 days after the yellow fever booster vaccination. This receptor was obtained from a man between 25 and 39 years old who received the YFV17D yellow fever vaccine. The CDR3 region has the sequence CASSPSASVNEQFF. The DNA is TGTGCCAGCTCACCTTCAGCTAGCGTAAATGAGCAGTTCTTC.